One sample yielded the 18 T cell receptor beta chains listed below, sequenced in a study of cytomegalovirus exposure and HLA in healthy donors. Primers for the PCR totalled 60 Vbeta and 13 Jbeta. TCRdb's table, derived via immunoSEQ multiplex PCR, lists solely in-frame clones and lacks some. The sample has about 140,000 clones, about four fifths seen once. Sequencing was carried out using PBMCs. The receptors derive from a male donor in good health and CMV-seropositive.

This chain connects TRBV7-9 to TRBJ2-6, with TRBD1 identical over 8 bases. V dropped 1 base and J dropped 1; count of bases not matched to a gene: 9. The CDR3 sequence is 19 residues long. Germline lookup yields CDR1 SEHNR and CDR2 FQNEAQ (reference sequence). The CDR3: CASSLGRTGSPSGANVLTF. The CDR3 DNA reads TGTGCCAGCAGCTTAGGTCGGACAGGGTCCCCTTCTGGGGCCAACGTCCTGACTTTC.

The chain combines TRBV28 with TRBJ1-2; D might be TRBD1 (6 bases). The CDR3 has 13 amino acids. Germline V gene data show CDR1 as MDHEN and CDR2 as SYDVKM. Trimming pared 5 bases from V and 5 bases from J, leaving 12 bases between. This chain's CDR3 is CASSQGGGYGYTF. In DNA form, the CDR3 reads TGTGCCAGCAGTCAAGGGGGGGGGTATGGCTACACCTTC.

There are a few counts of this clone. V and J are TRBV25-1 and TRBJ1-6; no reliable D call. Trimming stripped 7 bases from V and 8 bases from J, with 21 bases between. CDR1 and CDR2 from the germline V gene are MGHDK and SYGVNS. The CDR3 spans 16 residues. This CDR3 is CASTPMAGAGDSPLHF. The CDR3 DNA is TGTGCCAGCACCCCGATGGCCGGCGCGGGCGATTCACCCCTCCACTTT.

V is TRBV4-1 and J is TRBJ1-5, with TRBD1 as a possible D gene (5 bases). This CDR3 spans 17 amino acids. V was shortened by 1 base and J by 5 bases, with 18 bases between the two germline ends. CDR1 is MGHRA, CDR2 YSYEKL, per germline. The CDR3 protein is CASSQAPPTGVDQPQHF. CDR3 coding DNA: TGCGCCAGCAGCCAAGCCCCCCCCACAGGAGTCGATCAGCCCCAGCATTTT.

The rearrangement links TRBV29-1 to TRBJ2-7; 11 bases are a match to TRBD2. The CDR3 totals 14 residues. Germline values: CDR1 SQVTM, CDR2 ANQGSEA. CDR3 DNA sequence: TGCGGTCCCCTAGCGGGAGGAATGACCTACGAGCAGTACTTC. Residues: CGPLAGGMTYEQYF.

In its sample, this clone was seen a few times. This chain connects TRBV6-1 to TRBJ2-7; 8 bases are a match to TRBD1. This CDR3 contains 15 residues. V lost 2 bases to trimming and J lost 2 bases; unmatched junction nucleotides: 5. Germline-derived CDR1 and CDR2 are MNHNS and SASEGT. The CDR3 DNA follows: TGTGCCAGCAGTGAATTTGGGACAGGCACCTACGAGCAGTACTTC. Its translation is CASSEFGTGTYEQYF.

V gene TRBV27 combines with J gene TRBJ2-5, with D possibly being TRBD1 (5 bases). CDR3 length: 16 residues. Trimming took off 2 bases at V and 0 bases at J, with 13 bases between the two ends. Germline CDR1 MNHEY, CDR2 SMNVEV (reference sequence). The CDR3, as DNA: TGTGCCAGCAGTTTAAGGCATTCGACAGACCAAGAGACCCAGTACTTC. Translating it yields CASSLRHSTDQETQYF.

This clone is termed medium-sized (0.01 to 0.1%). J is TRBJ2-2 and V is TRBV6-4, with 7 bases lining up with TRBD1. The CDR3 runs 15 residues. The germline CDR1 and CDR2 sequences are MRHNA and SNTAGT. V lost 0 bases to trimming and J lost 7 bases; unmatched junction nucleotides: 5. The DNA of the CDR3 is TGTGCCAGCAGTGACTCGTCAGGGGGTGGCGGGGAGCTGTTTTTT. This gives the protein CASSDSSGGGGELFF.

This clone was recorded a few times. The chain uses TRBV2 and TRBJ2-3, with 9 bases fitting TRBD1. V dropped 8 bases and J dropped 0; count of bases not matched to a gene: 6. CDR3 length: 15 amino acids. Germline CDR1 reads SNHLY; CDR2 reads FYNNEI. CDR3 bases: TGTGCCAGCGCGACAGGGGGTATTAGCACAGATACGCAGTATTTT. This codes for CASATGGISTDTQYF.

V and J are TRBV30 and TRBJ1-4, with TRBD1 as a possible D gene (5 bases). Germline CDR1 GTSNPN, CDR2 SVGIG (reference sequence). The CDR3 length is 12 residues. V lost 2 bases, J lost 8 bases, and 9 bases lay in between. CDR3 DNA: TGTGCCTGGAGTATGGGGGGGGAAAAACTGTTTTTT. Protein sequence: CAWSMGGEKLFF.

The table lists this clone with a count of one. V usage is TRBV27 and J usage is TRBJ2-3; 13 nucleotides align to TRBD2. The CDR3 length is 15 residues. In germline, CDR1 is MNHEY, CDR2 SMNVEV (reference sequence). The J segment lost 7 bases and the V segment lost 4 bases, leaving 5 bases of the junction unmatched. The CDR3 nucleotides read TGTGCCAGCAGTTCCTCGACTAGCGGGAGGTATACGCAGTATTTT. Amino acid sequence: CASSSSTSGRYTQYF.

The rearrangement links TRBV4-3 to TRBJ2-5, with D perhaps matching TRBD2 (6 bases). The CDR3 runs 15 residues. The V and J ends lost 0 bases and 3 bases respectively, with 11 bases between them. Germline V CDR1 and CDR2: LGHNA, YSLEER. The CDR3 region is CASSQDHSGKETQYF. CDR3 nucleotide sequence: TGCGCCAGCAGCCAAGATCATAGCGGAAAAGAGACCCAGTACTTC.

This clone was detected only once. The chain's CDR3 is CASRSDRGGTPQHF. The CDR3 nucleotides are TGTGCCAGCAGATCCGACAGGGGAGGAACACCCCAGCATTTT. The rearrangement uses TRBV6-6 and TRBJ1-5, with 8 positions matching TRBD1. Germline V CDR1 and CDR2: MNHNY, SVGAGI (reference sequence). This CDR3 contains 14 residues. The trim removed 6 bases at V and 10 bases at J, leaving 11 bases unmatched.

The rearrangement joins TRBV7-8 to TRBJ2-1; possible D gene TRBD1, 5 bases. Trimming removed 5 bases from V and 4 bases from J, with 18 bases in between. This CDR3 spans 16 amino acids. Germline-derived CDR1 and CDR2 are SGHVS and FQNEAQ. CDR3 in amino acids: CASSPRAFQSYNEQFF. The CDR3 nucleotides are TGTGCCAGCAGCCCCAGGGCCTTCCAGTCGTACAATGAGCAGTTCTTC.

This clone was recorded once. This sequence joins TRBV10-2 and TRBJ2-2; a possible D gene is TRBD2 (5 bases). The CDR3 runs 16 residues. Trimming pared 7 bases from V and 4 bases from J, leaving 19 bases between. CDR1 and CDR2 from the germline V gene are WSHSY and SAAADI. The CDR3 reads CASTPPGGAGTGELFF. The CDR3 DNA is TGCGCCAGCACCCCACCTGGAGGTGCGGGCACCGGGGAGCTGTTTTTT.

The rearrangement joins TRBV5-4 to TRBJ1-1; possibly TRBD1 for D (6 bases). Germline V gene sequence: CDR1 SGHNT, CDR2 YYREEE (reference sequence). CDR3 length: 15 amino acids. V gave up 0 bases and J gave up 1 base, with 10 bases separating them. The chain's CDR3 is CASSLGHRANTEAFF. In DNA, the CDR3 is TGTGCCAGCAGCTTGGGTCACAGGGCGAACACTGAAGCTTTCTTT.

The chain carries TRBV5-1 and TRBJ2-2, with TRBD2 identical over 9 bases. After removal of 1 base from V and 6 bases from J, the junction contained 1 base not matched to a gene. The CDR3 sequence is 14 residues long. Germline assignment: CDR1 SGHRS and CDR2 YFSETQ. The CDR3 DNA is TGCGCCAGCAGCTTGACTAGCGGGTCCGGGGAGCTGTTTTTT. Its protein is CASSLTSGSGELFF. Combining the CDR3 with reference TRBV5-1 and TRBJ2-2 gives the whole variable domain KAGVTQTPRYLIKTRGQQVTLSCSPISGHRSVSWYQQTPGQGLQFLFEYFSETQRNKGNFPGRFSGRQFSNSRSEMNVSTLELGDSALYLCASSLTSGSGELFFGEGSRLTVL.

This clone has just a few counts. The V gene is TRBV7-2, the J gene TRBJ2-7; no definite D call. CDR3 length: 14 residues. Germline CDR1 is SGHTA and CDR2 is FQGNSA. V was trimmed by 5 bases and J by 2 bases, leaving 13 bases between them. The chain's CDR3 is CASSQLTDTYEQYF. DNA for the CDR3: TGTGCCAGCAGCCAACTTACAGATACCTACGAGCAGTACTTC.